This T cell receptor (beta chain) was identified in a study of blood T cell repertoires in COVID-19. Profiled with immunoSEQ multiplex PCR; TCRdb holds only in-frame clones, not every one. Altogether approximately 7,600 clones are present, 80% to 90% being singletons, with the ten largest covering roughly 9.6%. Trimming took 0 bases from V and 0 from J, leaving 9 bases between them. The CDR3 runs 16 residues. Germline V gene sequence: CDR1 LGHNA, CDR2 YNFKEQ. The V and J genes are TRBV4-2 and TRBJ2-1; D might be TRBD2 (5 bases). This sequence was found in a human donor in a cohort sampled during active COVID-19. Sequenced input: peripheral blood. CDR3 amino acids: CASSQDRRSSYNEQFF. The CDR3 nucleotides are TGTGCCAGCAGCCAAGATAGGAGGAGCTCCTACAATGAGCAGTTCTTC.